A single sample is the source of the 21 T cell receptor beta chains below, sequenced in a study of glioma-infiltrating T cells. Using RNA template, CDR3s of TCR alpha and beta were amplified with iRepertoire arm-PCR. Each CDR3 protein is one row after TCRdb ran MiXCR on the multiplex PCR reads. The profile shows about 210,000 distinct CDR3 sequences, around 32% of them singletons. Sequenced material: glioma tissue, nonneoplastic brain tissue, or PBMCs (not recorded which). The receptor source for this set is a human donor with low-grade glioma or glioblastoma, undergoing nonglioma brain surgery, or in good health (not recorded which).

In this sample, this clonotype turned up many times. The gene calls are TRBV20-1 and TRBJ2-2; tentatively, D is TRBD2 (5 bases). Germline CDR1 reads DFQATT; CDR2 reads SNEGSKA (reference sequence). The germline V and J ends were trimmed by 3 bases and 1 base, with 6 bases remaining between them. The CDR3 has 13 residues. CDR3 nucleotides: TGCAGTGCTAGCAGCGGGAACACCGGGGAGCTGTTTTTT. This translates into CSASSGNTGELFF.

The rearrangement joins TRBV25-1 to TRBJ2-1; 10 nucleotides agree with TRBD2. Losses at the gene ends were 3 bases for V and 0 bases for J; bases not matched to a gene: 8. There are 18 residues in the CDR3. The V gene's germline CDR1 is MGHDK and CDR2 SYGVNS. For the CDR3, the DNA is TGTGCCAGCAGTGAGTCCGGGACTAGCGCCTTCTCCTACAATGAGCAGTTCTTC. Protein product: CASSESGTSAFSYNEQFF.

This clonotype appeared many times. V gene TRBV2 combines with J gene TRBJ2-7; TRBD1 is a possible D gene (5 bases). Germline V gene lookup returns CDR1 SNHLY and CDR2 FYNNEI. V shed 1 base and J shed 4 bases, with 11 bases lying between them. There are 14 residues in the CDR3. For the CDR3, the DNA is TGTGCCAGCAGTGAAGAGCAGGGTTGGTACGAGCAGTACTTC. This sequence encodes CASSEEQGWYEQYF.

This clonotype was found a few times. The chain links TRBV18 to TRBJ1-1, with D maybe TRBD1 (6 bases). Germline CDR1 and CDR2: KGHSH and LQKENI. The germline V and J ends were trimmed by 6 bases and 0 bases, with 29 bases remaining between them. The CDR3 totals 20 residues. The CDR3 DNA is TGTGCCAGCTCCGCATCGGGACACCTATCCCTAGCATCGGTGAACACTGAAGCTTTCTTT. Translating gives CASSASGHLSLASVNTEAFF.

Concerning this clonotype: This may come from a read error, since a much larger clone is one base off. The chain recombines TRBV19 with TRBJ2-3; 10 nucleotides align to TRBD2. Germline values: CDR1 LNHDA, CDR2 SQIVND (reference sequence). CDR3 length equals 17 residues. CDR3 DNA: TGTGCCAGTAGATCGGCCGTAGCGGGAGGCCACACAGATACGAAGTATTTT. Translated: CASRSAVAGGHTDTKYF.

The chain recombines TRBV18 with TRBJ2-6, with a tentative D call TRBD2 (6 bases). With 3 bases removed from V and 0 bases from J, the gap between germline ends came to 12 bases. The length of the CDR3 is 17 residues. Germline CDR1 and CDR2: KGHSH and LQKENI. The CDR3 here is CASSPGQGGSGANVLTF. DNA of the CDR3: TGTGCCAGCTCACCGGGGCAGGGAGGCTCTGGGGCCAACGTCCTGACTTTC.

This clonotype was picked up many times. The J gene is TRBJ2-5, the V gene TRBV19; D is ambiguous. The CDR3 has 13 residues. CDR1 and CDR2 (germline): LNHDA, SQIVND (reference sequence). The germline V and J ends were trimmed by 3 bases and 5 bases, with 10 bases remaining between them. As DNA, the CDR3 is TGTGCCAGTAGTATTTTTGCCCGGGAGACCCAGTACTTC. Protein: CASSIFARETQYF.

The chain employs TRBV20-1 and TRBJ2-7; 13 bases fit TRBD2. Looked up from germline, CDR1 is DFQATT and CDR2 is SNEGSKA (reference sequence). Trimming removed 6 bases from V and 5 bases from J; junction bases left unmatched: 13. The CDR3 extends over 16 amino acids. The CDR3 DNA sequence: TGCAGTGCCCCGGGCTTGGGACTAGCGGGATTAAACGAGCAGTACTTC. It specifies CSAPGLGLAGLNEQYF.

The sample holds many counts of this clonotype. The J gene is TRBJ2-3, the V gene TRBV7-2; TRBD2 is a possible D gene (5 bases). This CDR3 is built from 15 residues. V lost 3 bases and J 0 bases, leaving 10 bases between the germline ends. The germline V gene encodes CDR1 SGHTA and CDR2 FQGNSA. The CDR3 sequence is CASSFGVQSTDTQYF. Written as DNA, the CDR3 is TGTGCCAGCAGCTTCGGGGTCCAGAGCACAGATACGCAGTATTTT.

As regards this clonotype: A much larger clone differs by one base, so this may be a read error. V gene TRBV7-9 combines with J gene TRBJ1-1; the D gene is possibly TRBD1 (5 bases). Trimming removed 2 bases from V and 5 bases from J, with 12 bases in between. The CDR3 spans 14 residues. Germline CDR1 is SEHNR and CDR2 is FQNEAQ (reference sequence). Here the CDR3 reads CASSLLGERTEAFF. CDR3 coding DNA: TGTGCCAGCAGCTTATTGGGGGAGAGAACTGAAGCTTTCTTT.

There are a few counts of this clonotype. The chain couples TRBV7-9 to TRBJ2-2; D unclear. Germline V gene lookup returns CDR1 SEHNR and CDR2 FQNEAQ (reference sequence). The CDR3 has 16 residues. V was trimmed by 5 bases and J by 5 bases, leaving 18 bases between them. CDR3 bases: TGTGCCAGCAGCGATCCCACTATCTTTCGGACCGGGGAGCTGTTTTTT. Amino acid sequence: CASSDPTIFRTGELFF.

V and J are TRBV13 and TRBJ2-5; 8 nucleotides agree with TRBD1. The CDR3 length is 15 residues. V was clipped by 4 bases and J by 3 bases; unmatched bases: 7. Germline CDR1 PRHDT, CDR2 FYEKMQ (reference sequence). The chain's CDR3 is CASSSPGQGEETQYF. Written as DNA, the CDR3 is TGTGCCAGCAGCTCTCCCGGACAGGGCGAAGAGACCCAGTACTTC.

This clonotype was observed many times. The J gene is TRBJ2-3, the V gene TRBV19, with 7 bases lining up with TRBD2. Germline V gene sequence: CDR1 LNHDA, CDR2 SQIVND (reference sequence). This CDR3 has 14 residues. Losses at the gene ends were 8 bases for V and 3 bases for J; bases not matched to a gene: 8. CDR3 in amino acids: CASRGLDRTDTQYF. The CDR3, as DNA: TGTGCCAGTCGAGGACTAGATAGAACAGATACGCAGTATTTT. Using reference TRBV19 and TRBJ2-3 for the parts outside the CDR3, the full variable domain is DGGITQSPKYLFRKEGQNVTLSCEQNLNHDAMYWYRQDPGQGLRLIYYSQIVNDFQKGDIAEGYSVSREKKESFPLTVTSAQKNPTAFYLCASRGLDRTDTQYFGPGTRLTVL.

This clonotype was observed at least ten times. The V and J genes are TRBV20-1 and TRBJ2-7, with 9 bases fitting TRBD2. Germline trimming cut 2 bases from V and 6 bases from J; bases unmatched to any gene: 11. The CDR3 extends over 15 amino acids. Germline CDR1 is DFQATT and CDR2 is SNEGSKA (reference sequence). The CDR3 reads CSARRREGLFVEQYF. The CDR3 DNA sequence: TGCAGTGCTAGAAGGCGGGAGGGCCTCTTTGTCGAGCAGTACTTC.

This clonotype was seen at least ten times. The chain has TRBV4-1 and TRBJ2-7; TRBD1 might be the D (6 bases). The CDR3 has 15 amino acids. The V end was cut by 3 bases, the J end by 0 bases, with 12 bases between. From germline, CDR1 is MGHRA and CDR2 YSYEKL. The CDR3 DNA sequence: TGCGCCAGCAGCCAGTCCCAGGGGAGCTCCTACGAGCAGTACTTC. Its protein is CASSQSQGSSYEQYF.

This chain uses TRBV19 with TRBJ2-7; the D gene is possibly TRBD2 (5 bases). The V gene's germline CDR1 is LNHDA and CDR2 SQIVND (reference sequence). CDR3 length: 12 amino acids. The ends were cut back, 1 base at V and 4 bases at J, with 5 bases in the middle. The DNA for the CDR3 is TGTGCCAGTAGTATAGGAGGGTACGAGCAGTACTTC. Translating gives CASSIGGYEQYF.

Of note for this clonotype: A much more abundant neighbour one base away suggests this may be a read error. This chain links TRBV7-2 with TRBJ1-6; 8 nucleotides line up with TRBD1. The germline gives CDR1 SGHTA, CDR2 FQGNSA. The CDR3 totals 14 residues. CDR3: CASSPRTGPSTLHF. The CDR3 DNA sequence: TGTGCCAGCAGCCCTCGGACAGGGCCTTCAACCCTCCACTTT.

This clonotype has a count of ten or more. This chain connects TRBV6-2 or TRBV6-3 to TRBJ2-1, with D perhaps TRBD2 (7 bases). The V and J ends lost 6 bases and 2 bases respectively, with 17 bases between them. Per germline, CDR1 MNHEY and CDR2 SVGEGT. This CDR3 spans 16 amino acids. The CDR3 protein is CASSLGGGGPYNEQFF. The CDR3, as DNA: TGTGCCAGCAGCCTAGGGGGGGGAGGCCCCTACAATGAGCAGTTCTTC.

The chain uses TRBV5-6 and TRBJ2-7; 10 bases align to TRBD2. The CDR3 is 15 amino acids. V lost 2 bases and J lost 2; bases outside the gene matches: 4. Germline values: CDR1 SGHDT, CDR2 YYEEEE. CDR3 sequence (DNA): TGTGCCAGCAGCTTACTAGCGGGAAAAACCTACGAGCAGTACTTC. It translates to CASSLLAGKTYEQYF.

This clonotype was recorded only once. The J gene is TRBJ1-1, the V gene TRBV27; weak D call: TRBD1 (5 bases). CDR1 and CDR2 (germline): MNHEY, SMNVEV (reference sequence). Trimming stripped 10 bases from V and 6 bases from J, with 33 bases between. This CDR3 is 18 amino acids long. CDR3 sequence (DNA): TGTGCCACCACGTTAAAGCAAGGAGGGGCAGGCATCGTCGCTGAAGCTTTCTTT. This codes for CATTLKQGGAGIVAEAFF.

Details on this clonotype: This clone may be a read error of a much larger clone one base away. The V and J genes are TRBV2 and TRBJ1-5; no clear D gene. This CDR3 has 14 amino acids. In germline, CDR1 is SNHLY, CDR2 FYNNEI. The V gene lost 3 bases and the J gene lost 2 bases, with 8 bases spanning the gap. The DNA for the CDR3 is TGTGCCAGCAGTGACATCACAGGCAATCAGCCCCAGCATTTT. Translated: CASSDITGNQPQHF.